Below, 20 T cell receptor beta chains from the same sample are listed, as sequenced in a study of blood T cell repertoires in COVID-19. Using immunoSEQ multiplex PCR, the repertoire was profiled, and TCRdb retains in-frame clones only, with some absent. This table has approximately 70,000 clones, over 80% appearing once. Source material: peripheral blood. The receptors shown here come from a woman older than 75 with active COVID-19.

CDR3 coding DNA: TGTGCCAGCAGCCCCGCCGGGACTAGCGGCTACAATGAGCAGTTCTTC. Its protein product is CASSPAGTSGYNEQFF. This chain connects TRBV11-3 to TRBJ2-1; TRBD2 matches at 11 bases. Germline assignment: CDR1 SGHNT and CDR2 YENEEA. The CDR3 covers 16 residues. J was trimmed by 3 bases and V by 5 bases; bases with no gene match: 6.

This chain links TRBV14 with TRBJ1-1; TRBD1 matches 8 bases. Losses at the gene ends were 5 bases for V and 9 bases for J; bases not matched to a gene: 5. Per the germline V gene, CDR1 is SGHDN and CDR2 is FVKESK. This CDR3 is built from 12 residues. CDR3 region: CASSDRDRKAFF. CDR3 nucleotide sequence: TGTGCCAGCAGCGACCGGGACAGGAAAGCTTTCTTT.

The sample holds one count of this clone. The chain carries TRBV5-4 and TRBJ1-1; D not certain. With 1 base removed from V and 0 bases from J, the gap between germline ends came to 4 bases. The CDR3 is made up of 13 amino acids. CDR1 is SGHNT and CDR2 is YYREEE in the germline V gene (reference sequence). CDR3 residues: CASSLTVNTEAFF. CDR3 coding DNA: TGTGCCAGCAGCTTGACAGTGAACACTGAAGCTTTCTTT.

This clone was seen a single time. The chain employs TRBV15 and TRBJ1-2, with TRBD1 identical over 9 bases. Trimming took 2 bases from V and 7 from J; bases not matched to a gene: 5. The germline gives CDR1 LNHNV, CDR2 YYDKDF (reference sequence). This CDR3 comprises 14 residues. In DNA, the CDR3 is TGTGCCACCAGCAGACAGGGACAGGGAGGTGGCTACACCTTC. This gives the protein CATSRQGQGGGYTF.

This chain connects TRBV24-1 to TRBJ2-1, with 11 nucleotides matching TRBD1. The CDR3 is made up of 21 amino acids. The trim removed 6 bases at V and 0 bases at J, leaving 18 bases unmatched. Germline values: CDR1 KGHDR, CDR2 SFDVKD. The DNA of the CDR3 is TGTGCCACCAGTCCGATTCCGGGACAGGGGGTAGGAGGAAGCTCCTACAATGAGCAGTTCTTC. Translated, it gives CATSPIPGQGVGGSSYNEQFF.

This rearrangement joins TRBV21-1 to TRBJ2-1; TRBD2 reflects the table's D call only, with no check against the DNA. TRBV21-1 is shown as a pseudogene. This CDR3 spans 10 amino acids. CDR3 coding DNA: TGTGCCAGCAGGGCGGATGAGCAGTTCTTC. Its protein product is CASRADEQFF.

The J gene is TRBJ1-2, the V gene TRBV24-1; tentative D call: TRBD1 (5 bases). CDR3 length: 11 residues. Germline lookup yields CDR1 KGHDR and CDR2 SFDVKD. V was clipped by 9 bases and J by 4 bases, with 8 bases between them. This chain's CDR3 is CATQGAYGYTF. The CDR3 DNA is TGTGCCACCCAGGGTGCCTATGGCTACACCTTC.

The chain joins TRBV28 to TRBJ2-1; D is perhaps TRBD2 (6 bases). This CDR3 has 12 amino acids. The germline gives CDR1 MDHEN, CDR2 SYDVKM. Trimming took off 8 bases at V and 4 bases at J, with 9 bases between the two ends. CDR3: CASRTTYNEQFF. In nucleotides, the CDR3 is TGTGCCAGCCGGACTACATACAATGAGCAGTTCTTC.

The chain links TRBV18 to TRBJ2-7, with a possible D match to TRBD1 (6 bases). CDR1 and CDR2 from the germline V gene are KGHSH and LQKENI. The length of the CDR3 is 15 residues. Between the trimmed V and J ends, which lost 0 bases and 3 bases, there was a span of 12 bases. The CDR3 here is CASSPPWGPGYEQYF. The CDR3 DNA reads as TGTGCCAGCTCACCACCGTGGGGGCCTGGCTACGAGCAGTACTTC.

The chain is built from TRBV5-1 and TRBJ1-2; D gene ambiguous. The length of the CDR3 is 13 residues. The V gene lost 4 bases and the J gene lost 4 bases, with 11 bases spanning the gap. Per germline, CDR1 SGHRS and CDR2 YFSETQ. The CDR3 DNA follows: TGCGCCAGCAGCCCGGTAGATTTCTATGGCTACACCTTC. Translation: CASSPVDFYGYTF.

This clone was detected only once. The chain carries TRBV21-1 and TRBJ1-6. TRBV21-1 is reported as a pseudogene. The CDR3 runs 15 residues. CDR3 sequence: CARDPTPAGDSPLHF. DNA for the CDR3: TGTGCCAGAGACCCGACTCCGGCGGGCGATTCACCCCTCCACTTT.

The CDR3 loop is CASSSSLGDTEAFF. CDR3 coding DNA: TGTGCCAGCAGCTCCTCATTAGGGGACACTGAAGCTTTCTTT. The chain has TRBV7-9 and TRBJ1-1; D possibly corresponds to TRBD1 (5 bases). This CDR3 has 14 amino acids. Trimming took 4 bases from V and 3 from J, leaving 12 bases between them. Germline assignment: CDR1 SEHNR and CDR2 FQNEAQ (reference sequence).

The J gene is TRBJ2-2, the V gene TRBV13; TRBD2 might be the D (5 bases). V gave up 7 bases and J gave up 6 bases, with 21 bases separating them. This CDR3 has 16 amino acids. Germline V gene lookup returns CDR1 PRHDT and CDR2 FYEKMQ (reference sequence). CDR3 DNA sequence: TGTGCCAGCACCACCCAGATGAGGGTGTGGGCCGGGGAGCTGTTTTTT. Residues: CASTTQMRVWAGELFF.

The V gene is TRBV9, the J gene TRBJ2-7; no definite D call. The germline V gene encodes CDR1 SGDLS and CDR2 YYNGEE. The CDR3 is 15 residues long. The V gene lost 0 bases and the J gene lost 3 bases, with 13 bases spanning the gap. The CDR3 region is CASSVGAGLHYEQYF. DNA for the CDR3: TGTGCCAGCAGCGTAGGAGCAGGCTTACACTACGAGCAGTACTTC.

The chain couples TRBV19 to TRBJ2-7, with D maybe TRBD2 (6 bases). The CDR3 contains 17 residues. Germline values: CDR1 LNHDA, CDR2 SQIVND (reference sequence). Deletions cut 6 bases from V and 4 bases from J, with 25 bases between. CDR3 region: CASSPGGVARGSYEQYF. CDR3 sequence (DNA): TGTGCCAGTAGCCCTGGAGGGGTAGCGAGAGGGAGTTACGAGCAGTACTTC.

The V and J genes are TRBV4-2 and TRBJ1-4; TRBD1 aligns across 8 bases. The CDR3 is 17 amino acids. The J segment lost 3 bases and the V segment lost 2 bases, leaving 8 bases of the junction unmatched. Looked up from germline, CDR1 is LGHNA and CDR2 is YNFKEQ. The CDR3, as DNA: TGTGCCAGCAGCCAAAACTACAGGGGGGGACCTAATGAAAAACTGTTTTTT. This translates into CASSQNYRGGPNEKLFF.

The V gene is TRBV10-3, the J gene TRBJ2-5; the match to TRBD1 covers 7 bases. The CDR3 totals 13 residues. V lost 6 bases and J lost 5; bases outside the gene matches: 6. The V gene's germline CDR1 is ENHRY and CDR2 SYGVKD. CDR3 amino acids: CAIREQGKETQYF. As DNA, the CDR3 is TGTGCCATCAGAGAACAGGGGAAGGAGACCCAGTACTTC.

The chain uses TRBV2 and TRBJ2-1; TRBD2 might be the D (6 bases). CDR3 length equals 14 residues. Trimming cost V 7 bases and J 2 bases, with 12 bases left between them. Germline CDR1 and CDR2: SNHLY and FYNNEI. The CDR3: CASTGEVPYNEQFF. The CDR3 nucleotides read TGTGCCAGCACGGGAGAGGTGCCCTACAATGAGCAGTTCTTC.

The chain carries TRBV28 and TRBJ1-4, with 11 bases lining up with TRBD1. The CDR3 has 15 amino acids. With 8 bases clipped from V and 1 base from J, the junction kept 3 bases outside the gene matches. Germline values: CDR1 MDHEN, CDR2 SYDVKM. The CDR3 region is CASRGQGVTNEKLFF. DNA of the CDR3: TGTGCCAGCCGGGGACAGGGGGTAACTAATGAAAAACTGTTTTTT. Combining the CDR3 with reference TRBV28 and TRBJ1-4 gives the whole variable domain DVKVTQSSRYLVKRTGEKVFLECVQDMDHENMFWYRQDPGLGLRLIYFSYDVKMKEKGDIPEGYSVSREKKERFSLILESASTNQTSMYLCASRGQGVTNEKLFFGSGTQLSVL.

The chain couples TRBV5-6 to TRBJ2-1; 7 nucleotides agree with TRBD1. Germline V gene lookup returns CDR1 SGHDT and CDR2 YYEEEE. This CDR3 spans 14 amino acids. After removal of 0 bases from V and 7 bases from J, the junction contained 4 bases not matched to a gene. CDR3 nucleotide sequence: TGTGCCAGCAGCTTGGGGGACAGTCGGAATGAGCAGTTCTTC. Translated: CASSLGDSRNEQFF.